This T cell receptor beta chain comes out of a study of blood T cell repertoires in COVID-19. Study at large: Acute and convalescent COVID-19 specimens originated in the United States, Italy and Spain.

Before being deemed recovered, Cohort 3 donors had two negative PCRs, clearance, or symptom resolution. V was trimmed by 6 bases and J by 4 bases, leaving 12 bases between them. The germline gives CDR1 SNHLY, CDR2 FYNNEI. This CDR3 region has 13 residues. Assay used: immunoSEQ multiplex PCR; TCRdb lists only in-frame clones, some missing. The table shows hundreds of thousands of clones, with 85% occurring only once. What was sequenced was PBMCs or T cells enriched from blood (not recorded which). The genes are TRBV2 and TRBJ1-2; tentative D call: TRBD1 (6 bases). The source is a woman in her 50s who had recovered from COVID-19. CDR3 in amino acids: CASRAQGIYGYTF. The CDR3 coding sequence is TGTGCCAGCAGAGCCCAGGGGATCTATGGCTACACCTTC.